This is a list of T cell receptor beta chains from one sample in a study of blood T cell repertoires in COVID-19. Clones were read by immunoSEQ multiplex PCR, and TCRdb kept only the in-frame ones, dropping some. The top ten clones hold around 8.9% of a sample with approximately 330,000 clones, 80% to 90% of them seen once. Sequencing used peripheral blood. Receptors were obtained from a young man with COVID-19, enrolled during active disease. Both conserved end residues are part of each CDR3. A D gene is named only where the DNA matches it firmly. Expanded clones are given a class, and other clones once, few, many or no size at all.

d_gene: TRBD2
j_gene: TRBJ2-5
v_gene: TRBV28
abundance: -
CDR3aa: CASMGGGETQYF
CDR3nt: TGTGCCAGCATGGGGGGGGGAGAGACCCAGTACTTC

d_gene: TRBD1
j_gene: TRBJ2-7
v_gene: TRBV28
abundance: once
CDR3aa: CASSSPGQGAYEQYF
CDR3nt: TGTGCCAGCAGTAGCCCGGGACAGGGGGCCTACGAGCAGTACTTC

d_gene: TRBD1
j_gene: TRBJ1-1
v_gene: TRBV6-2/TRBV6-3
abundance: -
CDR3aa: CASSEDRGFTEAFF
CDR3nt: TGTGCCAGCAGTGAGGACAGGGGATTCACTGAAGCTTTCTTT

d_gene: TRBD1
j_gene: TRBJ2-5
v_gene: TRBV6-5
abundance: -
CDR3aa: CASSYSGTGLETQYF
CDR3nt: TGTGCCAGCAGTTATTCTGGGACAGGGCTAGAGACCCAGTACTTC

d_gene: TRBD2
j_gene: TRBJ2-2
v_gene: TRBV19
abundance: -
CDR3aa: CASSIVGLAGGPHTGELFF
CDR3nt: TGTGCCAGTAGTATAGTAGGGCTAGCGGGAGGGCCGCACACCGGGGAGCTGTTTTTT

d_gene: TRBD1
j_gene: TRBJ2-7
v_gene: TRBV19
abundance: -
CDR3aa: CASSRDRGREQYF
CDR3nt: TGTGCCAGTAGCAGAGACAGGGGCCGTGAGCAGTACTTC

d_gene: TRBD1
j_gene: TRBJ1-1
v_gene: TRBV18
abundance: -
CDR3aa: CASSPSAGQGMNTEAFF
CDR3nt: TGTGCCAGCTCACCGTCTGCTGGACAGGGGATGAACACTGAAGCTTTCTTT

d_gene: TRBD2
j_gene: TRBJ2-3
v_gene: TRBV2
abundance: once
CDR3aa: CASSQRTSEYF
CDR3nt: TGTGCCAGCAGTCAGCGGACTAGCGAGTATTTT

d_gene: -
j_gene: TRBJ2-5
v_gene: TRBV27
abundance: few
CDR3aa: CASSLYGGETQYF
CDR3nt: TGTGCCAGCAGTTTATACGGCGGAGAGACCCAGTACTTC

d_gene: -
j_gene: TRBJ1-1
v_gene: TRBV5-3
abundance: -
CDR3aa: CARSLPLGNTEAFF
CDR3nt: TGTGCCAGAAGCTTGCCTCTAGGGAACACTGAAGCTTTCTTT

d_gene: -
j_gene: TRBJ2-5
v_gene: TRBV6-2/TRBV6-3
abundance: -
CDR3aa: CASSAFQGSVETQYF
CDR3nt: TGTGCCAGCAGTGCCTTTCAGGGGAGTGTTGAGACCCAGTACTTC

d_gene: TRBD2
j_gene: TRBJ2-5
v_gene: TRBV5-1
abundance: once
CDR3aa: CASSLVPAGGLETQYF
CDR3nt: TGCGCCAGCAGCTTGGTGCCAGCGGGGGGGCTAGAGACCCAGTACTTC

d_gene: TRBD2
j_gene: TRBJ2-1
v_gene: TRBV6-5
abundance: -
CDR3aa: CASSLAGDEQFF
CDR3nt: TGTGCCAGCAGTCTAGCGGGGGACGAGCAGTTCTTC

d_gene: TRBD2
j_gene: TRBJ2-7
v_gene: TRBV6-1
abundance: few
CDR3aa: CASSEGGNVYEQYF
CDR3nt: TGTGCCAGCAGTGAGGGGGGGAATGTCTACGAGCAGTACTTC

d_gene: TRBD2
j_gene: TRBJ2-1
v_gene: TRBV3-1/TRBV3-2
abundance: few
CDR3aa: CASSSLTSGRRDEQFF
CDR3nt: TGTGCCAGCAGCTCCCTGACTAGCGGGAGAAGAGATGAGCAGTTCTTC

d_gene: -
j_gene: TRBJ2-7
v_gene: TRBV4-1
abundance: -
CDR3aa: CASSQGSLSYEQYF
CDR3nt: TGCGCCAGCAGCCAAGGGAGCCTATCCTACGAGCAGTACTTC

d_gene: TRBD2
j_gene: TRBJ2-3
v_gene: TRBV10-3
abundance: -
CDR3aa: CAISGTSADTQYF
CDR3nt: TGTGCCATCAGTGGGACTAGCGCAGATACGCAGTATTTT

d_gene: -
j_gene: TRBJ2-7
v_gene: TRBV12-3/TRBV12-4
abundance: few
CDR3aa: CASSLGLRYEQYF
CDR3nt: TGTGCCAGCAGTTTAGGGCTCCGATACGAGCAGTACTTC

d_gene: TRBD1
j_gene: TRBJ2-2
v_gene: TRBV4-3
abundance: -
CDR3aa: CASSQGRQGAGELFF
CDR3nt: TGCGCCAGCAGCCAAGGACGACAGGGAGCCGGGGAGCTGTTTTTT

d_gene: -
j_gene: TRBJ2-5
v_gene: TRBV19
abundance: -
CDR3aa: CASGTGIQETQYF
CDR3nt: TGTGCCAGTGGAACAGGGATCCAAGAGACCCAGTACTTC

d_gene: -
j_gene: TRBJ1-1
v_gene: TRBV4-1
abundance: -
CDR3aa: CASSYQGTMNTEAFF
CDR3nt: TGCGCCAGCAGCTACCAGGGGACAATGAACACTGAAGCTTTCTTT

d_gene: TRBD2
j_gene: TRBJ2-5
v_gene: TRBV28
abundance: -
CDR3aa: CATRTSGSKGTQYF
CDR3nt: TGTGCCACCCGGACTAGCGGGAGTAAGGGGACCCAGTACTTC

d_gene: TRBD2
j_gene: TRBJ2-7
v_gene: TRBV18
abundance: -
CDR3aa: CASSPLRALTRTSGRFNEQYF
CDR3nt: TGTGCCAGCTCACCACTCCGAGCGCTAACCCGAACTAGCGGGAGGTTCAACGAGCAGTACTTC

d_gene: -
j_gene: TRBJ1-4
v_gene: TRBV19
abundance: -
CDR3aa: CASSISRGTNEKLFF
CDR3nt: TGTGCCAGTAGTATATCGCGGGGAACTAATGAAAAACTGTTTTTT

d_gene: TRBD1
j_gene: TRBJ2-5
v_gene: TRBV6-2/TRBV6-3
abundance: -
CDR3aa: CASSSFGGQARETQYF
CDR3nt: TGTGCCAGCAGTTCATTTGGGGGACAGGCACGAGAGACCCAGTACTTC

d_gene: -
j_gene: TRBJ1-1
v_gene: TRBV18
abundance: -
CDR3aa: CASSPPSGGSDTEAFF
CDR3nt: TGTGCCAGCTCACCACCGTCCGGGGGTTCCGACACTGAAGCTTTCTTT

d_gene: -
j_gene: TRBJ2-5
v_gene: TRBV7-3
abundance: -
CDR3aa: CASSLKPPGLQETQYF
CDR3nt: TGTGCCAGCAGCTTAAAACCCCCGGGACTGCAAGAGACCCAGTACTTC

d_gene: -
j_gene: TRBJ2-1
v_gene: TRBV12-3/TRBV12-4
abundance: -
CDR3aa: CASSLAANEQFF
CDR3nt: TGTGCCAGCAGTTTGGCCGCAAATGAGCAGTTCTTC

d_gene: TRBD1
j_gene: TRBJ1-5
v_gene: TRBV7-2
abundance: many
CDR3aa: CASSFYGTANNQPQHF
CDR3nt: TGTGCCAGCAGCTTCTACGGGACAGCGAACAATCAGCCCCAGCATTTT

d_gene: -
j_gene: TRBJ2-1
v_gene: TRBV7-9
abundance: -
CDR3aa: CASRSYNEQFF
CDR3nt: TGTGCCAGTCGGAGCTACAATGAGCAGTTCTTC

d_gene: -
j_gene: TRBJ2-7
v_gene: TRBV30
abundance: -
CDR3aa: CAWSVLGAQRSYEQYF
CDR3nt: TGTGCCTGGAGTGTACTGGGGGCGCAACGATCCTACGAGCAGTACTTC

d_gene: TRBD2
j_gene: TRBJ2-5
v_gene: TRBV20-1
abundance: -
CDR3aa: CSASTGTSGYQETQYF
CDR3nt: TGCAGTGCTAGTACCGGGACTAGCGGATACCAAGAGACCCAGTACTTC

d_gene: -
j_gene: TRBJ1-1
v_gene: TRBV6-5
abundance: -
CDR3aa: CASSYGSGSTEAFF
CDR3nt: TGTGCCAGCAGTTACGGGTCAGGGTCCACTGAAGCTTTCTTT

d_gene: TRBD1
j_gene: TRBJ1-2
v_gene: TRBV5-8
abundance: -
CDR3aa: CASRGTGGMIRYTF
CDR3nt: TGTGCCAGCAGGGGGACAGGGGGAATGATTCGCTACACCTTC

d_gene: TRBD2
j_gene: TRBJ2-1
v_gene: TRBV9
abundance: -
CDR3aa: CASSVGASGRRLSNEQFF
CDR3nt: TGTGCCAGCAGCGTAGGGGCTAGCGGGAGGAGGTTAAGCAATGAGCAGTTCTTC

d_gene: -
j_gene: TRBJ1-1
v_gene: TRBV9
abundance: -
CDR3aa: CASSVAGRTEAFF
CDR3nt: TGTGCCAGCAGCGTTGCAGGGAGGACTGAAGCTTTCTTT

d_gene: -
j_gene: TRBJ1-4
v_gene: TRBV6-4
abundance: -
CDR3aa: CASSEEYSRAAEKLFF
CDR3nt: TGTGCCAGCAGTGAGGAGTACTCAAGAGCCGCTGAAAAACTGTTTTTT

d_gene: TRBD1
j_gene: TRBJ1-1
v_gene: TRBV7-2
abundance: -
CDR3aa: CASSSHGTGLTEAFF
CDR3nt: TGTGCCAGCAGCTCCCACGGGACAGGGCTCACTGAAGCTTTCTTT

d_gene: TRBD1
j_gene: TRBJ2-7
v_gene: TRBV28
abundance: -
CDR3aa: CASSLSVSLGQGASYEQYF
CDR3nt: TGTGCCAGCAGTTTATCCGTGTCATTGGGACAGGGGGCCTCCTACGAGCAGTACTTC

d_gene: TRBD1
j_gene: TRBJ1-2
v_gene: TRBV14
abundance: -
CDR3aa: CASSQEYSLTGSPNGYTF
CDR3nt: TGTGCCAGCAGCCAAGAGTATAGCCTGACAGGGAGTCCCAATGGCTACACCTTC

d_gene: TRBD1
j_gene: TRBJ2-7
v_gene: TRBV24-1
abundance: -
CDR3aa: CATSGGSYEQYF
CDR3nt: TGTGCCACCTCAGGGGGCTCCTACGAGCAGTACTTC

d_gene: TRBD2
j_gene: TRBJ2-1
v_gene: TRBV5-4
abundance: -
CDR3aa: CASTPGLSYNEQFF
CDR3nt: TGTGCCAGCACCCCGGGACTATCCTACAATGAGCAGTTCTTC

d_gene: TRBD1
j_gene: TRBJ2-3
v_gene: TRBV24-1
abundance: few
CDR3aa: CATSDPSVPGGFSTDTQYF
CDR3nt: TGTGCCACCAGTGATCCGAGCGTCCCAGGGGGCTTTAGCACAGATACGCAGTATTTT